This T cell receptor beta chain derives from a study of T cells in Graves' hyperthyroidism and ophthalmopathy. Study observations and caveats: In blood, most of the thyroid clonotypes expanded above 0.001 were also present.

Amplification yielded TCR beta CDR3 regions, with RNA transcripts as the source. HTBI primers were the set used in a first-round RT-PCR of the TCR CDR3. Each CDR3 protein is one row after TCRdb ran MiXCR on the multiplex PCR reads. The sample holds about 270,000 distinct CDR3 sequences, roughly 15% seen once. This clonotype has ten or more counts. The antigen remains unidentified. There are 15 residues in the CDR3. V lost 7 bases to trimming and J lost 5 bases; unmatched junction nucleotides: 11. The material sequenced was blood. The source is a woman in her 50s with Graves' hyperthyroidism that later progressed to Graves' ophthalmopathy. This sequence joins TRBV12-3 or TRBV12-4 and TRBJ2-1, with 7 bases identical to TRBD2. CDR3 residues: CASTPGWRENNEQFF. The CDR3 DNA sequence: TGTGCCAGCACCCCTGGCTGGCGGGAGAACAATGAGCAGTTCTTC.